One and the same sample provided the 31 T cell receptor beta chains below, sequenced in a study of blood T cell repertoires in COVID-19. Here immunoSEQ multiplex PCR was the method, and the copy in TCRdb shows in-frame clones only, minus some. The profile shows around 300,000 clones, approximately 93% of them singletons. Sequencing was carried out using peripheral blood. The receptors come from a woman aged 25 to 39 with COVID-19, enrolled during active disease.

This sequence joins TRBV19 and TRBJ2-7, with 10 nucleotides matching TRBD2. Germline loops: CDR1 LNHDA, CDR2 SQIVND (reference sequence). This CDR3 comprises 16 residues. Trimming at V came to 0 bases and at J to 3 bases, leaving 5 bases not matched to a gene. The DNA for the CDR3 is TGTGCCAGTAGTATAGATGGACTAGCGGTGGACTACGAGCAGTACTTC. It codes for CASSIDGLAVDYEQYF.

The CDR3, as DNA: TGTGCCAGCTCACCGGGTAGGGGGCGGGTGAACACTGAAGCTTTCTTT. It translates to CASSPGRGRVNTEAFF. The chain couples TRBV18 to TRBJ1-1, with 7 bases that match TRBD1. This CDR3 region has 16 residues. CDR1 is KGHSH, CDR2 LQKENI, per germline. The junction had 7 bases not matched to a gene; V was cut back by 3 bases and J by 0 bases. Full variable domain (outside the CDR3, taken from reference TRBV18 and TRBJ1-1): NAGVMQNPRHLVRRRGQEARLRCSPMKGHSHVYWYRQLPEEGLKFMVYLQKENIIDESGMPKERFSAEFPKEGPSILRIQQVVRGDSAAYFCASSPGRGRVNTEAFFGQGTRLTVV.

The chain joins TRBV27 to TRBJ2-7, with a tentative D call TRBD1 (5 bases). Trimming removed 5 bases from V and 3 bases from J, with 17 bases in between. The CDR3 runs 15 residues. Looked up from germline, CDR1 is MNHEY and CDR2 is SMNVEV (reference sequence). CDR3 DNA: TGTGCCAGCAGTCTTGTCTCGAAGGGGATCTACGAGCAGTACTTC. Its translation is CASSLVSKGIYEQYF.

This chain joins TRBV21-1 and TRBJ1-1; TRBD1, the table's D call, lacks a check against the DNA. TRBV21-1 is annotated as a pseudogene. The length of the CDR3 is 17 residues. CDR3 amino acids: CASSKSPGGEVNTEAFF. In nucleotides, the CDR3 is TGTGCCAGCAGCAAAAGCCCAGGGGGCGAAGTGAACACTGAAGCTTTCTTT.

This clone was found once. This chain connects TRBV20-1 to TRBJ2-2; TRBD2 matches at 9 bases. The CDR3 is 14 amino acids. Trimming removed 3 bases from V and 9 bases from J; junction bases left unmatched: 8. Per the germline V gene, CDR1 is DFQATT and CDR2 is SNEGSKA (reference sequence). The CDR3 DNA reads TGCAGTGCTAGTTCCGGGACTAGCTTAAGGGAGCTGTTTTTT. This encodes CSASSGTSLRELFF.

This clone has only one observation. CDR3 nucleotide sequence: TGCGCCAGCAGCCGACAGTCACTCTCCACAGATACGCAGTATTTT. It yields the protein CASSRQSLSTDTQYF. The V and J genes are TRBV5-1 and TRBJ2-3; tentative D call: TRBD1 (5 bases). The CDR3 length is 15 residues. Between the trimmed V and J ends, which lost 4 bases and 2 bases, there was a span of 14 bases. Germline CDR1 is SGHRS and CDR2 is YFSETQ.

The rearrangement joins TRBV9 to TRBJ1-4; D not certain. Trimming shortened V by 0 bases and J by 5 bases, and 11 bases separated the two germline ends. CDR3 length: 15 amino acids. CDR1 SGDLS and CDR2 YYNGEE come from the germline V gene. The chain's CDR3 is CASSVGPRGNEKLFF. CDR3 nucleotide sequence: TGTGCCAGCAGCGTAGGACCTCGCGGGAATGAAAAACTGTTTTTT. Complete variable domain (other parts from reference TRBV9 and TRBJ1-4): DSGVTQTPKHLITATGQRVTLRCSPRSGDLSVYWYQQSLDQGLQFLIQYYNGEERAKGNILERFSAQQFPDLHSELNLSSLELGDSALYFCASSVGPRGNEKLFFGSGTQLSVL.

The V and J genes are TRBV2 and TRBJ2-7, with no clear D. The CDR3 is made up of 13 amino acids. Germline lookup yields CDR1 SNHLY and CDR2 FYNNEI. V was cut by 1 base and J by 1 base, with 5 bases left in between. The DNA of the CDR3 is TGTGCCAGCAGTGAAGACAGTTCCTACGAGCAGTACTTC. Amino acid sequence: CASSEDSSYEQYF.

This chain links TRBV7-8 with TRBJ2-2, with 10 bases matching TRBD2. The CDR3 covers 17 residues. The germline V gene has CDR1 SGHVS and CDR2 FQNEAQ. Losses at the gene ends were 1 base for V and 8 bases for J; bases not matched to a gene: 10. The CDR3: CASSLGGLAGVTGELFF. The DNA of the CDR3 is TGTGCCAGCAGCTTAGGTGGTCTAGCGGGAGTGACGGGGGAGCTGTTTTTT.

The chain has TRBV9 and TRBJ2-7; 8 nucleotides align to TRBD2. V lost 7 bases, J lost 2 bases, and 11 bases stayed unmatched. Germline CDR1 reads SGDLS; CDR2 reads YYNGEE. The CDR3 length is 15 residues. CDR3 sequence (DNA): TGTGCCAGCGGACATATAGCGGGGAAGACCTACGAGCAGTACTTC. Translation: CASGHIAGKTYEQYF.

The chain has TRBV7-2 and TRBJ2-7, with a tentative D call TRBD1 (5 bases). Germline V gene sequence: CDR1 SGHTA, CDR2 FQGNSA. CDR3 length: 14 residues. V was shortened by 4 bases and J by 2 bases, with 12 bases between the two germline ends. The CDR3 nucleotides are TGTGCCAGCAGCTCTCGGACACTAACCTACGAGCAGTACTTC. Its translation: CASSSRTLTYEQYF.

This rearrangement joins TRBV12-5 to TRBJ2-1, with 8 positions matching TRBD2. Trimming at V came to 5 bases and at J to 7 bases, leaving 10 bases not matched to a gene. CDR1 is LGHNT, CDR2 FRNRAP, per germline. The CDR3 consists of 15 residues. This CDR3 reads CASGVTPGTSNEQFF. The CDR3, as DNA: TGTGCTAGTGGTGTCACCCCCGGGACTAGTAATGAGCAGTTCTTC.

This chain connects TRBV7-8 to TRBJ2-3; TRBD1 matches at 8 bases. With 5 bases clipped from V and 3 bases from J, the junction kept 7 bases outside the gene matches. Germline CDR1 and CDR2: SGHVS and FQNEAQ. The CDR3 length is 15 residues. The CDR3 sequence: CASSRTGSVTDTQYF. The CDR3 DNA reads TGTGCCAGCAGCCGGACAGGGTCAGTTACAGATACGCAGTATTTT. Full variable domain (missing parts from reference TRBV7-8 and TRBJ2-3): GAGVSQSPRYKVAKRGQDVALRCDPISGHVSLFWYQQALGQGPEFLTYFQNEAQLDKSGLPSDRFFAERPEGSVSTLKIQRTQQEDSAVYLCASSRTGSVTDTQYFGPGTRLTVL.

This CDR3 is CSVRTGGDPEAFF. The CDR3 nucleotides are TGCAGCGTTCGGACAGGGGGCGATCCTGAAGCTTTCTTT. The rearrangement uses TRBV29-1 and TRBJ1-1, with 11 positions matching TRBD1. Germline values: CDR1 SQVTM, CDR2 ANQGSEA. The CDR3 length is 13 residues. The ends lost 5 bases at V and 6 bases at J; junction bases unmatched: 5.

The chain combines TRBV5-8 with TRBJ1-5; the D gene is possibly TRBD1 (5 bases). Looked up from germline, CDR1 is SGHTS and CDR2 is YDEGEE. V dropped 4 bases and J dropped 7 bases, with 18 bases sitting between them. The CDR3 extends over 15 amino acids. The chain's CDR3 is CASSPSKQGRQPQHF. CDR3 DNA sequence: TGTGCCAGCAGCCCATCCAAGCAGGGCAGGCAGCCCCAGCATTTT.

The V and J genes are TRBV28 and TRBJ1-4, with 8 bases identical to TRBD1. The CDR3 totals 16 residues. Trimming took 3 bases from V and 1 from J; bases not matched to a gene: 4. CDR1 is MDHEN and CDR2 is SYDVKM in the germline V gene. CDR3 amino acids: CASSFQTGGTNEKLFF. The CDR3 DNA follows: TGTGCCAGCAGTTTTCAAACAGGGGGAACTAATGAAAAACTGTTTTTT. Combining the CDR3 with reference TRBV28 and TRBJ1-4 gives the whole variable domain DVKVTQSSRYLVKRTGEKVFLECVQDMDHENMFWYRQDPGLGLRLIYFSYDVKMKEKGDIPEGYSVSREKKERFSLILESASTNQTSMYLCASSFQTGGTNEKLFFGSGTQLSVL.

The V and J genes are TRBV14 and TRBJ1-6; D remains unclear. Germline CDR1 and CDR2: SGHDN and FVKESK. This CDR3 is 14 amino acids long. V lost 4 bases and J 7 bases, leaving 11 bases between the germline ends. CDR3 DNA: TGTGCCAGCAGCCGGGAGCTAGCGAATTCACCCCTCCACTTT. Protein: CASSRELANSPLHF.

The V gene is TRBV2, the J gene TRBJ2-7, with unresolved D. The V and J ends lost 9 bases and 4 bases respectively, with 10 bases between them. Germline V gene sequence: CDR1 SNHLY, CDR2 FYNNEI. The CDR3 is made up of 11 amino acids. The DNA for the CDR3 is TGTGCCAGTACACCGAATTACGAGCAGTACTTC. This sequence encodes CASTPNYEQYF.

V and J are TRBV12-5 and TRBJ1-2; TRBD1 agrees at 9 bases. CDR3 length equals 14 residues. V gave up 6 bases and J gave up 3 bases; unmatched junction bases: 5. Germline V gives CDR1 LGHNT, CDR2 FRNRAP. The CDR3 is CASGPGTGYYGYTF. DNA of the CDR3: TGTGCTAGTGGCCCCGGGACAGGGTACTATGGCTACACCTTC.

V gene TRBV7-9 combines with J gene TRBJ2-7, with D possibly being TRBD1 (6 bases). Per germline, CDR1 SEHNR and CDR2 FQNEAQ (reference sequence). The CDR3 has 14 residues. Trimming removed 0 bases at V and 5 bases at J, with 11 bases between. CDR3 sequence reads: CASSLAHRDHEQYF. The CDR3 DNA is TGTGCCAGCAGCTTAGCCCACAGGGACCACGAGCAGTACTTC.

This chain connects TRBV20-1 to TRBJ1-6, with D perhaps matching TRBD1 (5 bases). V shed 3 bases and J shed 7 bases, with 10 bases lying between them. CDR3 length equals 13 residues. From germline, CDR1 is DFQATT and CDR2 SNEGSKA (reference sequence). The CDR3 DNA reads TGCAGTGCTAGTATGACAGACAATTCACCCCTCCACTTT. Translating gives CSASMTDNSPLHF.

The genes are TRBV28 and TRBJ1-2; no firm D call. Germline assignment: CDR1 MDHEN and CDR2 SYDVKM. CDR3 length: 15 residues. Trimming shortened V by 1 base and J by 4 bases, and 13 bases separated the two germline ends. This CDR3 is CASSLLREILYGYTF. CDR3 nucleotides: TGTGCCAGCAGTTTATTGCGGGAGATTCTCTATGGCTACACCTTC.

In nucleotides, the CDR3 is TGCGCCAGCAGCTCGGGGACAATACAGGGGGCGCTCGGGGCCAACGTCCTGACTTTC. Amino acid sequence: CASSSGTIQGALGANVLTF. The chain recombines TRBV5-1 with TRBJ2-6; 9 bases are shared with TRBD1. CDR3 length: 19 amino acids. Per germline, CDR1 SGHRS and CDR2 YFSETQ. The V and J ends lost 3 bases and 4 bases, in that order; junction bases with no gene match: 14.

The CDR3, as DNA: TGTGCCAGCAGCCTGAGTCGGACTAGCGACATGCCGTACTTC. Its translation is CASSLSRTSDMPYF. The chain links TRBV7-9 to TRBJ2-7; 9 nucleotides match TRBD2. This CDR3 contains 14 residues. Losses at the gene ends were 5 bases for V and 12 bases for J; bases not matched to a gene: 14. Germline V CDR1 and CDR2: SEHNR, FQNEAQ (reference sequence).

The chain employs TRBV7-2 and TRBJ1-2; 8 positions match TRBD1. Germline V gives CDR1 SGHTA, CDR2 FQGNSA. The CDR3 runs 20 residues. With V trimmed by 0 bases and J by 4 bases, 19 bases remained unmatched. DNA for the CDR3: TGTGCCAGCAGCTTAGCGACTGCAGGGGGCGTACTGGGAGGCTCCTATGGCTACACCTTC. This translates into CASSLATAGGVLGGSYGYTF.

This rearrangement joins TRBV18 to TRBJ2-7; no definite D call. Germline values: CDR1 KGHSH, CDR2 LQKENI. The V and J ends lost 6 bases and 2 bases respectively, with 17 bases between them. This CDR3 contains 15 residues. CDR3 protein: CASSLASDRPYEQYF. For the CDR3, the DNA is TGTGCCAGCTCGCTCGCGTCCGATCGTCCCTACGAGCAGTACTTC.

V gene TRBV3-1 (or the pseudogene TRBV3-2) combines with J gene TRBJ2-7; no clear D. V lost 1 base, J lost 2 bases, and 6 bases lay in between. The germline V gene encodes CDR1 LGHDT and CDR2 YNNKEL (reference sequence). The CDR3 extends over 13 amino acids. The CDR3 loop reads CASSQVLPYEQYF. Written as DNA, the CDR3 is TGTGCCAGCAGCCAAGTCCTTCCCTACGAGCAGTACTTC.

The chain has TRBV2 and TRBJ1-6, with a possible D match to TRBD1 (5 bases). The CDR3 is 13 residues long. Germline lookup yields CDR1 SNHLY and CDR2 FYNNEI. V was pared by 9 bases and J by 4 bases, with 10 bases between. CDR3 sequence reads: CASSRGYNSPLHF. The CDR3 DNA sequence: TGTGCCAGTTCACGGGGGTATAATTCACCCCTCCACTTT. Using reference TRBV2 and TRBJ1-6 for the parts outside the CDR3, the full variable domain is EPEVTQTPSHQVTQMGQEVILRCVPISNHLYFYWYRQILGQKVEFLVSFYNNEISEKSEIFDDQFSVERPDGSNFTLKIRSTKLEDSAMYFCASSRGYNSPLHFGNGTRLTVT.

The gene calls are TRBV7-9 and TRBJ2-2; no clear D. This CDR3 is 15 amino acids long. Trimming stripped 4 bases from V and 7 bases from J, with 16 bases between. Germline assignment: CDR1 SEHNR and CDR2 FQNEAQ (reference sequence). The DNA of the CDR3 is TGTGCCAGCAGCTCCAACGTCCGAACTGGCGGGGAGCTGTTTTTT. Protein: CASSSNVRTGGELFF.

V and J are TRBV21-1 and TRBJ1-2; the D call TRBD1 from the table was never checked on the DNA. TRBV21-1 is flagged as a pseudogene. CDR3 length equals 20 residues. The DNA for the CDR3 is TGTGCCAGCAGCAAAGGTCCCCTCCCGGGACACCAACCTGGGTCCTATGGCTACACCTTC. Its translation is CASSKGPLPGHQPGSYGYTF.

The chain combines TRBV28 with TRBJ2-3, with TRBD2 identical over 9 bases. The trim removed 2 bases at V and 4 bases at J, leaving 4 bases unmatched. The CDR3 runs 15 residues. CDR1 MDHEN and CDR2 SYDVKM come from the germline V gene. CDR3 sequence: CASSLAGGQADTQYF. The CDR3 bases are TGTGCCAGCAGTTTAGCGGGAGGGCAGGCAGATACGCAGTATTTT.